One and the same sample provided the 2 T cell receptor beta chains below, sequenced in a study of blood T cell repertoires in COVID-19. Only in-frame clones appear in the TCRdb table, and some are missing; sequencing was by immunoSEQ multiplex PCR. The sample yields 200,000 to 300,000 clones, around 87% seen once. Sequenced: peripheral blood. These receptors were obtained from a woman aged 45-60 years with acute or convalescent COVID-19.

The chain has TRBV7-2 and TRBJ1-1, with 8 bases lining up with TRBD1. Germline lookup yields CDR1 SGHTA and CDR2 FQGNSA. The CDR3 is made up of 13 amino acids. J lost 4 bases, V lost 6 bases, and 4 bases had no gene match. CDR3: CASRPDRGTEAFF. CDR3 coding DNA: TGTGCCAGCAGACCAGACAGGGGCACTGAAGCTTTCTTT.

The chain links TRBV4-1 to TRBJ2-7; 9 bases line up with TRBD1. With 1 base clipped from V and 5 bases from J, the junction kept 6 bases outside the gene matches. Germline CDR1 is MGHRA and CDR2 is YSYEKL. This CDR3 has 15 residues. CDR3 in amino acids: CASSQVGTGRNEQYF. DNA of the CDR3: TGCGCCAGCAGCCAAGTCGGGACAGGGAGGAACGAGCAGTACTTC.